This T cell receptor beta chain was sequenced during a study of blood T cell repertoires in COVID-19. About the study: T cells, B-cell-depleted T cells, or PBMCs supplied cDNA or gDNA.

The CDR3 has 12 amino acids. Germline V gives CDR1 SGHDT, CDR2 YYEEEE. Deletions cut 1 base from V and 7 bases from J, with 8 bases between. This clone is a singleton in its sample. Authors' methods: From reference gene primer amplification, estimates of nucleated cell counts were derived. The table came from immunoSEQ multiplex PCR; TCRdb's copy has only in-frame clones and leaves some out. Clone size and the V and J calls come from that table; the DNA yielded D and trimming. Altogether more than 300,000 clones are present, 70% to 90% being singletons, with the ten largest covering 1.2%. Material: PBMCs or T cells enriched from blood (not recorded which). The rearrangement uses TRBV5-6 and TRBJ1-1; the D is unclear. The sequence came from a woman aged 18 to 35 who had recovered from COVID-19. The CDR3 coding sequence is TGTGCCAGCAGCTTGACACGGGTTGAAGCTTTCTTT. This translates into CASSLTRVEAFF.